This T cell receptor beta chain was recovered during a study of blood T cell repertoires in COVID-19 (TCRdb year 2020). For the wider study: Samples covering the acute and convalescent phases of COVID-19 were provided by collaborators in the United States, Italy and Spain. The material from the prospective study consisted of cDNA or gDNA derived from T cells, B-cell-depleted T cells, or PBMCs. The samples were drawn from the first 160 participants of the ongoing ImmuneRACE study and from under 1,500 subjects provided by 6 global collaborators. The repertoires were released in a freely available public database intended as a resource for research on the immune response to SARS-CoV-2. Where HLA class I and class II types were available, the types were taken from metadata supplied by the sample provider, not from assay-based typing. The sample metadata nearly always contained a de-identified subject ID, COVID-19 status, age in years and sex. Deeply sampled blood TCRbeta repertoires from subjects exposed to, actively infected with, or recovered from COVID-19 were included in the dataset. Broader findings and caveats from the paper: The amount of clinical and demographic metadata varied by source and participant and was provided uncurated.

Samples from volunteer blood donors who had recovered from COVID-19 were contributed by a second Seattle source. Whole blood was collected in K2EDTA tubes by collaborating institutions according to the institutions' own protocols. For TCRbeta analysis, collaborators shipped samples as frozen whole blood, isolated PBMCs, or DNA extracted from either of those sample types. Notes on this clone: Its antigen is still unknown. No clone much larger than this one lies a single base away; base qualities are absent.

From a lookup of the germline V gene, CDR1 and CDR2 are SNHLY and FYNNEI. Inclusive of the bounding cysteine and phenylalanine, the CDR3 is 14 residues long. Just CDR3 DNA is preserved here, 42 bases in frame from base 1. V and J lose 6 bases and 5 bases, and a span of 16 bases separates them. TCRbeta CDR3 regions were amplified from genomic DNA by means of the immunoSEQ Assay, a bias-controlled multiplex PCR. The paper's processing steps were these. Nucleated cell counts per sample were estimated from amplification of reference gene primers within the assay. Sequence reads were collapsed and filtered to measure the absolute abundance of every unique TCRbeta CDR3 rearrangement. For each sample, productive Simpson clonality was calculated as the square root of Simpson's diversity index across productive rearrangements. The table comes from immuneACCESS by way of TCRdb, which keeps in-frame sequences with V and J called. Part of the clones is missing from these tables; in studies checked, under half for an unresolved V gene and the rest for unknown reasons. V and J calls and clone size are given by that table; D and trimming were obtained from the DNA. For this sample the table gives 310,000 or so clones, of which about 85% were detected only once. The ten largest account for roughly 2.4% of the sample.

Sequencing used peripheral blood. The chain joins TRBV2 to TRBJ1-1; the D gene is unclear. The source of this sequence is a woman in her fifties or sixties who had recovered from COVID-19. The nucleotide sequence reads TGTGCCAGCAGAAGGGAGGAGGGTTGGACTGAAGCTTTCTTT. This gives the protein CASRREEGWTEAFF. The full variable domain, with segments outside the CDR3 supplied by the reference TRBV2 and TRBJ1-1 proteins, appears as EPEVTQTPSHQVTQMGQEVILRCVPISNHLYFYWYRQILGQKVEFLVSFYNNEISEKSEIFDDQFSVERPDGSNFTLKIRSTKLEDSAMYFCASRREEGWTEAFFGQGTRLTVV.